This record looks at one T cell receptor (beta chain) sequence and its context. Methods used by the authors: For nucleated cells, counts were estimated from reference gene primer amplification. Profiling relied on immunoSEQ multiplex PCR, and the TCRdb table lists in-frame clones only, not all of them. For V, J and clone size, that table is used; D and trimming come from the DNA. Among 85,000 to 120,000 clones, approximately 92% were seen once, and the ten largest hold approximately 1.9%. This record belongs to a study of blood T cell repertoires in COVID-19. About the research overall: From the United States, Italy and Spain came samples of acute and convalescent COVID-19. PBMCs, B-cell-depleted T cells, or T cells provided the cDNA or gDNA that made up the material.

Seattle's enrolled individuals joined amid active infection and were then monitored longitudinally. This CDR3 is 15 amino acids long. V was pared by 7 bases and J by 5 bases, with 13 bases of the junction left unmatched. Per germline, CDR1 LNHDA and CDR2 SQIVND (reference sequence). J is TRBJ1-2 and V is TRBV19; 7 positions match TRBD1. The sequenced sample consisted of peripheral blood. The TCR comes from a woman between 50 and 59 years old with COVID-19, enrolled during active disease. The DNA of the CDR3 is TGTGCCAGTACTCCCTCCAGGGGGACGAGGTATGGCTACACCTTC. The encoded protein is CASTPSRGTRYGYTF.